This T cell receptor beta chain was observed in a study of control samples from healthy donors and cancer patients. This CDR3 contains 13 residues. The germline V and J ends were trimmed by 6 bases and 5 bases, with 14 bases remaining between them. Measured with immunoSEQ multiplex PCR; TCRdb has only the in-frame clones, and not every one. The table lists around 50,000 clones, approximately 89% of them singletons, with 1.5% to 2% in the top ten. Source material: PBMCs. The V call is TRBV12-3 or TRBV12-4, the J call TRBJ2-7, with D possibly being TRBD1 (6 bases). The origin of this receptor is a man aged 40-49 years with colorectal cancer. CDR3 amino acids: CASRWQGSHEQYF. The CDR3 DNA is TGTGCCAGCAGGTGGCAGGGGTCCCACGAGCAGTACTTC.